This TCR beta chain was recorded in a study of blood T cells in healthy people across ages. The authors ran a second PCR of 7 to 11 cycles using a sample-barcoded 5' primer and a J-beta primer mix. In TCRdb, the 5' RACE reads were re-called with MiXCR into one record per CDR3 protein. This sample has 540,000 or so distinct CDR3 sequences, with roughly 43% found just once. The V end lost 2 bases, the J end lost 0 bases, and 26 bases lay between the germline ends. The CDR3 is made up of 21 amino acids. Germline V gene lookup returns CDR1 LGHDT and CDR2 YNNKEL (reference sequence). This sequence was found in an elderly man in good health. Sequenced input: blood. V and J are TRBV3-1 and TRBJ2-4; D is tentatively TRBD1 or TRBD2 (5 bases each). CDR3 coding DNA: TGTGCCAGCAGCCAAAGACTTCCGGGACGGGGTATTGAGATAGCCAAAAACATTCAGTACTTC. This codes for CASSQRLPGRGIEIAKNIQYF.